A selection of T cell receptor beta chains follows, all from one sample in a study of early T cells in non-severe SARS-CoV-2 infection. From the 5' RACE reads, TCRdb called clonotypes with MiXCR, one entry per CDR3 protein. This sample has tens of thousands of distinct CDR3 sequences, with 5.5% to 7.5% found just once. Specimen: whole blood. The receptors shown here come from an adult who was a healthcare worker with PCR-confirmed SARS-CoV-2 infection or an uninfected control (not recorded which). CDR3s include the opening cysteine and the closing phenylalanine or tryptophan. The D gene is left open where the match is weak. Expanded clones are given a class, and other clones once, few, many or no size at all.

v_gene	j_gene	abundance	d_gene	CDR3nt	CDR3aa
TRBV7-2	TRBJ2-1	many	NA	TGTGCCAGCAGCTTTAGGACTACCGCAAATGAGCAGTTCTTC	CASSFRTTANEQFF
TRBV29-1	TRBJ2-3	NA	TRBD2	TGCAGCGTAGGTAGCGGGGGGGCCTCTTTTACGCAGTATTTT	CSVGSGGASFTQYF
TRBV6-6	TRBJ1-5	few	NA	TGTGCCAGCAGTGTCAGACAGAACAATCAGCCCCAGCATTTT	CASSVRQNNQPQHF
TRBV2	TRBJ2-2	few	NA	TGTGCCAGCAGTACCACAGAGAACACCGGGGAGCTGTTTTTT	CASSTTENTGELFF
TRBV6-2/TRBV6-3	TRBJ2-2	few	NA	TGTGCCAGCACGCAGTCCGGGGAGCTGTTTTTT	CASTQSGELFF
TRBV7-6	TRBJ2-7	NA	NA	TGTGCCAGCAGCAGACGGACTTCCTACGAGCAGTACTTC	CASSRRTSYEQYF
TRBV12-3/TRBV12-4	TRBJ2-7	NA	TRBD2	TGTGCCAGCAGTTTAAGGCTAGCGGGACTCGAGCAGTACTTC	CASSLRLAGLEQYF
TRBV4-2	TRBJ2-2	few	NA	TGTGCCAGCAGCCAAGATACCGGGGAGCTGTTTTTT	CASSQDTGELFF
TRBV11-2	TRBJ2-1	many	NA	TGTGCCAGCAGCCCGGCGAGGGGTGTCGGAAATGAGCAGTTCTTC	CASSPARGVGNEQFF
TRBV6-5	TRBJ2-3	few	NA	TGTGCCAGCAGAGTGAAGTCTAGCACAGATACGCAGTATTTT	CASRVKSSTDTQYF
TRBV20-1	TRBJ2-3	many	TRBD2	TGCAGTGCTAGGACTAGCGGGGGTACAGATACGCAGTATTTT	CSARTSGGTDTQYF